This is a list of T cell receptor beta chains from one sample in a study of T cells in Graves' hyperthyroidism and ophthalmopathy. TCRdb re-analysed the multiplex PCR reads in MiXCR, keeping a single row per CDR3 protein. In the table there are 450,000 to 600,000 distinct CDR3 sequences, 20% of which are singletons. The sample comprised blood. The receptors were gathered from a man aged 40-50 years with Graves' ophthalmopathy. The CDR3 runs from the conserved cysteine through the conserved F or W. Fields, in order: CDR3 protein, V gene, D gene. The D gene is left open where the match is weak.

CDR3 protein: CASSQVVAEQFF; V gene: TRBV3-1; D gene: .
CDR3 protein: CSAKPGQGNTGELFF; V gene: TRBV20-1; D gene: TRBD1
CDR3 protein: CASSRGQYNEQFF; V gene: TRBV5-1; D gene: TRBD1
CDR3 protein: CASMMDGTQYF; V gene: TRBV2; D gene: .
CDR3 protein: CASSEQASTDTQYF; V gene: TRBV5-1; D gene: .
CDR3 protein: CAISVEGQGMNGYTF; V gene: TRBV10-3; D gene: TRBD1
CDR3 protein: CASRGGGTNTGELFF; V gene: TRBV5-4; D gene: TRBD2
CDR3 protein: CASSLQEGLAYEQYF; V gene: TRBV7-9; D gene: TRBD2
CDR3 protein: CASSLYLGGHHTGELFF; V gene: TRBV12-3/TRBV12-4; D gene: .
CDR3 protein: CATSRSGGSDEKLFF; V gene: TRBV15; D gene: .
CDR3 protein: CASRFTGMNTEAFF; V gene: TRBV6-1; D gene: .
CDR3 protein: CASSFSGGFTYTGELFF; V gene: TRBV5-1; D gene: .
CDR3 protein: CSARGQGTSGYTF; V gene: TRBV20-1; D gene: TRBD1
CDR3 protein: CATSRDLLGTQYF; V gene: TRBV15; D gene: .
CDR3 protein: CASSSPTGTNEQFF; V gene: TRBV7-2; D gene: TRBD1
CDR3 protein: CASSIMGLETQYF; V gene: TRBV19; D gene: .
CDR3 protein: CSPSPIGLWNEQFF; V gene: TRBV29-1; D gene: .
CDR3 protein: CASSYRMGGPKSSYEQYF; V gene: TRBV6-2/TRBV6-3; D gene: .
CDR3 protein: CASSLADSHREQYF; V gene: TRBV28; D gene: .
CDR3 protein: CASRSAPRGNGELFF; V gene: TRBV6-1; D gene: .
CDR3 protein: CASSQVPGRAEETQYF; V gene: TRBV4-3; D gene: TRBD2
CDR3 protein: CASSPRSGNSYNEQFF; V gene: TRBV11-2; D gene: .
CDR3 protein: CASSSPSRKQFF; V gene: TRBV28; D gene: .
CDR3 protein: CASSFSEADTQYF; V gene: TRBV7-3; D gene: .
CDR3 protein: CASTPATGTWANVLTF; V gene: TRBV19; D gene: .
CDR3 protein: CASSSGTPAGEQYF; V gene: TRBV7-3; D gene: .
CDR3 protein: CASSRPGTDTQYF; V gene: TRBV6-1; D gene: .
CDR3 protein: CASSLNRMVETQYF; V gene: TRBV7-8; D gene: .
CDR3 protein: CSVEIQGADEQFF; V gene: TRBV29-1; D gene: TRBD1
CDR3 protein: CSATPSSETQYF; V gene: TRBV20-1; D gene: .
CDR3 protein: CASSLGTASNTEAFF; V gene: TRBV3-1; D gene: .
CDR3 protein: CASSQAPGGEKQYF; V gene: TRBV4-2; D gene: .
CDR3 protein: CSARTLGMNTEAFF; V gene: TRBV20-1; D gene: .
CDR3 protein: CASGIADQRGDTQYF; V gene: TRBV7-9; D gene: .
CDR3 protein: CASSSPDSYEQYF; V gene: TRBV28; D gene: .
CDR3 protein: CASRRQGQDTQYF; V gene: TRBV6-1; D gene: .
CDR3 protein: CASSMGPTGQGYGYTF; V gene: TRBV19; D gene: TRBD1
CDR3 protein: CASSSPGGGVQYF; V gene: TRBV6-2/TRBV6-3; D gene: TRBD2
CDR3 protein: CASSLGLATTYEQYF; V gene: TRBV9; D gene: TRBD2
CDR3 protein: CSASVEGSPKETQYF; V gene: TRBV20-1; D gene: .
CDR3 protein: CASSFSGGGTDTQYF; V gene: TRBV12-3/TRBV12-4; D gene: TRBD2
CDR3 protein: CASSSTSGPSNTEAFF; V gene: TRBV6-1; D gene: .
CDR3 protein: CASSSRLAGGRGEQFF; V gene: TRBV28; D gene: TRBD2
CDR3 protein: CASAGSTDTQYF; V gene: TRBV11-3; D gene: .
CDR3 protein: CASSPGGGWQGFGANVLTF; V gene: TRBV4-2; D gene: .
CDR3 protein: CASSYSRGGKNIQYF; V gene: TRBV6-5; D gene: .
CDR3 protein: CASTLAGPRNIQYF; V gene: TRBV28; D gene: TRBD2
CDR3 protein: CAISSSGSGAYEQYF; V gene: TRBV10-3; D gene: TRBD2
CDR3 protein: CASSYSALGDRGHGYTF; V gene: TRBV6-5; D gene: TRBD1
CDR3 protein: CASSRGQGFNQPQHF; V gene: TRBV18; D gene: TRBD1
CDR3 protein: CASSLTPLDIGFRNEQFF; V gene: TRBV7-9; D gene: .
CDR3 protein: CASSLDGVLAGAYEQYF; V gene: TRBV11-2; D gene: TRBD2
CDR3 protein: CSARLAGLNEQFF; V gene: TRBV20-1; D gene: TRBD2
CDR3 protein: CASSPFDRAAEAFF; V gene: TRBV5-1; D gene: TRBD1
CDR3 protein: CASSGGEAFFTEAFF; V gene: TRBV18; D gene: .